Listed below are T cell receptor beta chains from one sample, sequenced in a study of beta chain features in type 1 diabetes. Here immunoSEQ multiplex PCR was the method, and the copy in TCRdb shows in-frame clones only, minus some. This table holds roughly 370,000 clones, approximately 13% found once. Sample: naive CD4+ T cells from blood. These receptor sequences come from a man aged 30 to 39 in good health. The CDR3 runs from the conserved cysteine through the conserved F or W. A D gene is named only where the DNA matches it firmly. Clone size is stated in some rows and not others, as once, few, many or a class when expanded.

TRBJ2-7 few - TRBV6-5 CASSYINEQYF TGTGCCAGCAGTTACATCAACGAGCAGTACTTC
TRBJ2-2 - - TRBV12-5 CASGLWGATGELFF TGTGCTAGTGGTTTGTGGGGGGCGACCGGGGAGCTGTTTTTT
TRBJ2-7 few TRBD1 TRBV4-3 CASSLRQGNYEQYF TGCGCCAGCAGCTTACGACAGGGGAACTACGAGCAGTACTTC
TRBJ2-1 few TRBD2 TRBV11-2 CASSSTSGSRYEQFF TGTGCCAGCAGCTCGACTAGCGGGAGTCGGTATGAGCAGTTCTTC
TRBJ2-5 many - TRBV7-9 CASSSEETQYF TGTGCCAGCAGCTCAGAGGAGACCCAGTACTTC
TRBJ2-1 few TRBD2 TRBV6-5 CASAGLAGFYNEQFF TGTGCCAGCGCGGGACTAGCGGGTTTCTACAATGAGCAGTTCTTC
TRBJ1-2 - - TRBV15 CATSPRRGGYTF TGTGCCACCAGCCCTCGGAGGGGAGGCTACACCTTC
TRBJ2-1 - - TRBV9 CASSPRIGEQFF TGTGCCAGCAGCCCCAGGATAGGTGAGCAGTTCTTC
TRBJ1-1 few TRBD1 TRBV29-1 CSSGQTNTEAFF TGCAGCTCGGGACAGACGAACACTGAAGCTTTCTTT
TRBJ2-3 - TRBD2 TRBV7-6 CASSRTSPDTQYF TGTGCCAGCAGCAGGACTAGCCCAGATACGCAGTATTTT
TRBJ2-1 - TRBD2 TRBV5-6 CASSRAPAGGDNEQFF TGTGCCAGCAGCCGGGCCCCAGCGGGAGGCGACAATGAGCAGTTCTTC
TRBJ2-1 - - TRBV10-3 CAIGGFAGQYNEQFF TGTGCCATCGGGGGATTCGCAGGGCAATACAATGAGCAGTTCTTC
TRBJ2-4 many - TRBV15 CATSRDRVAKNIQYF TGTGCCACCAGCAGAGATCGGGTAGCCAAAAACATTCAGTACTTC
TRBJ2-1 many TRBD2 TRBV14 CASSQVIAGGRGEQFF TGTGCCAGCAGCCAAGTTATAGCGGGAGGGCGTGGTGAGCAGTTCTTC
TRBJ2-3 few - TRBV30 CAWSVFATQYF TGTGCCTGGAGTGTCTTTGCTACGCAGTATTTT
TRBJ2-7 few - TRBV7-9 CASSLGGTDEQYF TGTGCCAGCAGCTTAGGCGGTACAGACGAGCAGTACTTC
TRBJ2-7 few - TRBV7-9 CASSLRGRGNEQYF TGTGCCAGCAGCTTGAGGGGTCGGGGCAACGAGCAGTACTTC
TRBJ2-3 few TRBD2 TRBV19 CASSVRLATLTDTQYF TGTGCCAGTAGTGTGCGACTAGCCACGCTCACAGATACGCAGTATTTT
TRBJ2-3 few TRBD2 TRBV5-1 CASSSGLEWGRPTDTQYF TGCGCCAGCAGCTCGGGACTAGAATGGGGCCGACCCACAGATACGCAGTATTTT
TRBJ2-3 few TRBD1 TRBV19 CASRRQGGTDTQYF TGTGCCAGTAGGCGACAGGGCGGCACAGATACGCAGTATTTT
TRBJ2-3 few - TRBV19 CASSPQGGNTQYF TGTGCCAGTAGTCCCCAGGGGGGAAATACGCAGTATTTT
TRBJ1-1 few - TRBV9 CASSVGVENTEAFF TGTGCCAGCAGCGTAGGTGTAGAGAACACTGAAGCTTTCTTT
TRBJ2-1 - - TRBV14 CASRQLGYEQFF TGTGCCAGCAGGCAACTGGGCTATGAGCAGTTCTTC
TRBJ2-1 few - TRBV5-4 CASSRDSTGEQFF TGTGCCAGCAGCCGGGACTCCACCGGTGAGCAGTTCTTC
TRBJ2-1 - TRBD2 TRBV7-6 CASSLDGPAGGTYNEQFF TGTGCCAGCAGCTTAGACGGGCCAGCGGGAGGCACCTACAATGAGCAGTTCTTC
TRBJ2-7 few - TRBV5-1 CASSLEGDMSEQYF TGCGCCAGCAGCCTGGAAGGGGACATGAGCGAGCAGTACTTC
TRBJ2-6 few - TRBV9 CASSVGHSSGANVLTF TGTGCCAGCAGCGTGGGACATTCCTCTGGGGCCAACGTCCTGACTTTC
TRBJ1-1 few TRBD1 TRBV29-1 CSVAQGEYHTEAFF TGCAGCGTTGCTCAGGGGGAATACCACACTGAAGCTTTCTTT
TRBJ2-3 few TRBD1 TRBV9 CASSYPGGADTQYF TGTGCCAGCAGTTACCCAGGGGGCGCAGATACGCAGTATTTT
TRBJ1-5 - - TRBV12-5 CASGSLGWEGNQPQHF TGTGCTAGTGGTTCCCTCGGCTGGGAAGGCAATCAGCCCCAGCATTTT
TRBJ2-1 - - TRBV13 CASSLGLGYNEQFF TGTGCCAGCAGCTTGGGGTTGGGGTACAATGAGCAGTTCTTC
TRBJ2-1 - - TRBV27 CASMDPGPNEQFF TGTGCCAGCATGGACCCCGGACCGAATGAGCAGTTCTTC
TRBJ2-3 few - TRBV27 CASRRTSTDTQYF TGTGCCAGCAGGAGGACGAGCACAGATACGCAGTATTTT
TRBJ2-5 few - TRBV10-3 CAISDVPETQYF TGTGCCATCAGTGACGTCCCCGAGACCCAGTACTTC
TRBJ2-1 few TRBD2 TRBV7-8 CASRRTSESYNEQFF TGTGCCAGCAGACGGACTAGCGAATCCTACAATGAGCAGTTCTTC
TRBJ1-2 few - TRBV7-9 CASSPEGYGYTF TGTGCCAGCAGCCCCGAGGGGTATGGCTACACCTTC
TRBJ1-1 few - TRBV6-5 CASMRDGRYEAFF TGTGCCAGCATGAGGGACGGACGGTATGAAGCTTTCTTT
TRBJ2-7 few TRBD1 TRBV28 CASSPRQGRNYEQYF TGTGCCAGCAGTCCGAGACAGGGTCGGAACTACGAGCAGTACTTC
TRBJ2-5 - - TRBV30 CAWTFRGREETQYF TGTGCCTGGACCTTCCGGGGCAGAGAAGAGACCCAGTACTTC
TRBJ2-5 - - TRBV5-4 CASSARQGSETQYF TGTGCCAGCAGCGCAAGGCAGGGGAGTGAGACCCAGTACTTC
TRBJ1-1 many - TRBV30 CAWNRGLNTEAFF TGTGCCTGGAATCGAGGGCTGAACACTGAAGCTTTCTTT
TRBJ2-3 few TRBD2 TRBV5-1 CASTWEGHTDTQYF TGCGCCAGCACCTGGGAGGGGCACACAGATACGCAGTATTTT
TRBJ1-2 - - TRBV18 CASSPREALGYTF TGTGCCAGCTCACCACGCGAGGCCCTTGGCTACACCTTC
TRBJ1-5 few - TRBV28 CASGGGNSNQPQHF TGTGCCAGCGGGGGCGGCAATAGCAATCAGCCCCAGCATTTT
TRBJ2-4 - - TRBV7-2 CASSSRKGDHGDLTF TGTGCCAGCAGCTCCCGTAAAGGGGACCATGGGGACTTGACCTTC
TRBJ1-1 - TRBD1 TRBV7-9 CASSLLQGGTEAFF TGTGCCAGCAGCTTGCTACAGGGGGGCACTGAAGCTTTCTTT
TRBJ2-2 few TRBD2 TRBV18 CASSGTSAAGELFF TGTGCCAGCTCCGGGACTAGCGCGGCCGGGGAGCTGTTTTTT
TRBJ2-7 - - TRBV7-9 CASSLELSLQYF TGTGCCAGCAGCTTAGAATTAAGTCTGCAGTACTTC
TRBJ2-2 few - TRBV10-3 CATTSTRENTGELFF TGTGCCACGACAAGCACGAGGGAGAACACCGGGGAGCTGTTTTTT
TRBJ2-7 - TRBD1 TRBV19 CASSIEGDRDYEQYF TGTGCCAGTAGTATAGAGGGGGACAGAGACTACGAGCAGTACTTC
TRBJ2-3 few - TRBV5-1 CASSLAEGSDTQYF TGCGCCAGCAGCTTGGCGGAGGGCTCCGATACGCAGTATTTT
TRBJ1-2 - - TRBV7-2 CASSLAPTSNYGYTF TGTGCCAGCAGCTTAGCGCCGACGTCCAACTATGGCTACACCTTC
TRBJ2-3 few - TRBV7-2 CASSLRLHFGTDTQYF TGTGCCAGCAGCTTACGACTCCACTTCGGCACAGATACGCAGTATTTT
TRBJ2-1 - - TRBV11-3 CASSLGIREQFF TGTGCCAGCAGCTTAGGTATCCGTGAGCAGTTCTTC
TRBJ1-1 few - TRBV4-3 CASSQLTMNTEAFF TGCGCCAGCAGCCAACTGACCATGAACACTGAAGCTTTCTTT
TRBJ2-2 - - TRBV5-1 CASSLGQGTGELFF TGCGCCAGCAGCTTGGGCCAGGGCACCGGGGAGCTGTTTTTT
TRBJ2-1 - - TRBV5-1 CASSSQGDEQFF TGCGCCAGCAGCTCACAGGGCGATGAGCAGTTCTTC
TRBJ1-1 - - TRBV7-3 CASSLSYRDKAFF TGTGCCAGCAGCTTATCTTACAGGGATAAAGCTTTCTTT
TRBJ2-7 - - TRBV11-2 CASSLLPDSSYEQYF TGTGCCAGCAGCTTATTACCTGACAGCTCCTACGAGCAGTACTTC